Each of the 3 T cell receptor beta chains below was sequenced from the same sample in a study of identical twins. One entry per CDR3 protein, called by TCRdb with MiXCR from the 5' RACE reads. Found here are 200,000 to 250,000 distinct CDR3 sequences, 7.5% of them singletons; the top ten hold around 1.8%. The sample was also reused in another study, on yellow fever vaccine responses in identical twins.

Sequencing was carried out using memory (CD45RO+) T cells sorted from blood. The receptors come from a woman under 30 in good health.

A few counts support this clonotype. The J gene is TRBJ2-3, the V gene TRBV12-3 or TRBV12-4, with D possibly TRBD2 on 10 matching bases. The CDR3 contains 20 residues. V dropped 0 bases and J dropped 4 bases, with 26 bases sitting between them. The CDR3 spells CASSLAHRGRAGGPPDTQYF. DNA for the CDR3: TGTGCCAGCAGTTTAGCGCACAGGGGGCGAGCGGGAGGGCCCCCAGATACGCAGTATTTT.

The rearrangement joins TRBV7-2 to TRBJ2-1; D ambiguous. This CDR3 is built from 13 residues. Trimming took off 5 bases at V and 2 bases at J, with 7 bases between the two ends. The germline V gene has CDR1 SGHTA and CDR2 FQGNSA. CDR3 sequence reads: CASSLHPYNEQFF. DNA of the CDR3: TGTGCCAGCAGCCTCCACCCCTACAATGAGCAGTTCTTC.

In its sample, this clonotype was seen many times. The chain employs TRBV7-9 and TRBJ2-1; 7 bases match TRBD1. Unmatched junction bases numbered 9, after V lost 6 bases and J lost 4 bases. Looked up from germline, CDR1 is SEHNR and CDR2 is FQNEAQ (reference sequence). The CDR3 contains 15 residues. The CDR3 region has the DNA TGTGCCAGCAGGTTTCTGGACAGGCCTTACAATGAGCAGTTCTTC. It specifies CASRFLDRPYNEQFF.